This note documents a single T cell receptor (beta chain) sequence. The antigen remains unidentified. Naive CD8 cells lacked CD45RO, underwent positive selection for CCR7 and left out terminally differentiated effector memory CD45RA+ cells. The sample originates from a study of shared clonotypes between healthy human individuals. Findings and caveats of the study: Naive CD4 clonotype sharing across several donors was approximately 5.2%.

The germline V gene encodes CDR1 MRHNA and CDR2 SNTAGT. V lost 2 bases, J lost 0 bases, and 5 bases stayed unmatched. This CDR3 region has 17 residues. Libraries were prepared by immunoSEQ multiplex PCR; TCRdb keeps only in-frame clonotypes and omits some of them. The sample records about 2.2 million clones, about 93% being singletons. The gene calls are TRBV6-4 and TRBJ2-1, with 9 bases identical to TRBD2. The sequence came from a man between 18 and 35 years old in good health. Some clones in this sample may be carry-over from other donors' samples. Material for sequencing was naive CD8+ T cells from PBMCs. The CDR3 here is CASSDKREATSYNEQFF. The DNA for the CDR3 is TGTGCCAGCAGTGACAAGCGGGAGGCAACCTCCTACAATGAGCAGTTCTTC.